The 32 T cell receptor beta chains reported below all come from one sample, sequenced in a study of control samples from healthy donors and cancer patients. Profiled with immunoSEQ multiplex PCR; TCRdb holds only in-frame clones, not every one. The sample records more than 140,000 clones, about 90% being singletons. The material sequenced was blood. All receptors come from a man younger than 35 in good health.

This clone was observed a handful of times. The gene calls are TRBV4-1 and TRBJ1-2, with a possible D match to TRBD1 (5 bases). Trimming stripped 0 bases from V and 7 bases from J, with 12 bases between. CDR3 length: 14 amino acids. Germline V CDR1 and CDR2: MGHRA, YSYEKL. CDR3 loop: CASSQDAGWGGYTF. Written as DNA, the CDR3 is TGCGCCAGCAGCCAAGATGCAGGGTGGGGTGGCTACACCTTC.

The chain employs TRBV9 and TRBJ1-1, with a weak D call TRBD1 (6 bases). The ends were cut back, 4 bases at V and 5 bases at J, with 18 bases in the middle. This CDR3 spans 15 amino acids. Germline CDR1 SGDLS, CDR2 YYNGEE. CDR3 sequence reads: CASSRRGEGKTEAFF. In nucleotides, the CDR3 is TGTGCCAGCAGCAGAAGGGGGGAGGGAAAGACTGAAGCTTTCTTT.

The CDR3 region has the DNA TGTGCCAGCAGTGGTTCCGGGGTGCCCATCTATGGCTACACCTTC. Translated, it gives CASSGSGVPIYGYTF. V usage is TRBV9 and J usage is TRBJ1-2; no reliable D call. This CDR3 is built from 15 residues. CDR1 is SGDLS, CDR2 YYNGEE, per germline. Trimming pared 5 bases from V and 4 bases from J, leaving 18 bases between.

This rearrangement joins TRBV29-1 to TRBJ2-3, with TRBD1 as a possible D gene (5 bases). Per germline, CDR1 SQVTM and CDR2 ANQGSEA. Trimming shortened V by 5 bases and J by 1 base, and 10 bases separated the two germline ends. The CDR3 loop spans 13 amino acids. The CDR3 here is CSVMGRGTDTQYF. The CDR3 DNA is TGCAGCGTTATGGGGCGCGGCACAGATACGCAGTATTTT.

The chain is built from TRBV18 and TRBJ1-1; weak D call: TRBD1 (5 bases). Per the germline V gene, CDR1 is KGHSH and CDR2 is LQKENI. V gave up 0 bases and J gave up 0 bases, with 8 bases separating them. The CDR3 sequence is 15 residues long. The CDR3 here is CASSPPKGLNTEAFF. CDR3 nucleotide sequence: TGTGCCAGCTCACCACCGAAGGGGTTGAACACTGAAGCTTTCTTT.

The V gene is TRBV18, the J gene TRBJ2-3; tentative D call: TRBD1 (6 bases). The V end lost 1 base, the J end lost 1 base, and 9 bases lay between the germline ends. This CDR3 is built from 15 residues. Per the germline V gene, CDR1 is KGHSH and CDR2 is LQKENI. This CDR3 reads CASSPRQVGTDTQYF. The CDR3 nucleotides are TGTGCCAGCTCACCACGACAGGTGGGCACAGATACGCAGTATTTT.

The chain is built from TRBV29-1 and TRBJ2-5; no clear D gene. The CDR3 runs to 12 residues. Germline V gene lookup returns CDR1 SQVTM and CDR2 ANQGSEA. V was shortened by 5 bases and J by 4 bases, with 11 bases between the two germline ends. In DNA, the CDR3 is TGCAGCGTTTCCCGCCTGGGAGAGACCCAGTACTTC. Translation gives CSVSRLGETQYF.

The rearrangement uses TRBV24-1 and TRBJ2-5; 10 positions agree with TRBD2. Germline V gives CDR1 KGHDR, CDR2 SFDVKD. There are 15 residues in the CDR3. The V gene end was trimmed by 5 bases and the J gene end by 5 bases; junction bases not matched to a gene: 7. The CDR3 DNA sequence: TGTGCCACCAGTGTTAGCGGGGGGCCGCGGGAGACCCAGTACTTC. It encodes CATSVSGGPRETQYF.

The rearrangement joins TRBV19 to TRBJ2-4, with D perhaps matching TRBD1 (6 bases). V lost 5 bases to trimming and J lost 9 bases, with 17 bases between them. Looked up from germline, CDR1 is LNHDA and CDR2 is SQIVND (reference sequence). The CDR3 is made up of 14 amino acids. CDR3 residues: CASSSLDSVGIQYF. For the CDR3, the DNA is TGTGCCAGTAGTTCTCTGGACAGCGTTGGCATTCAGTACTTC. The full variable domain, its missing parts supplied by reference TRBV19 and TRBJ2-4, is DGGITQSPKYLFRKEGQNVTLSCEQNLNHDAMYWYRQDPGQGLRLIYYSQIVNDFQKGDIAEGYSVSREKKESFPLTVTSAQKNPTAFYLCASSSLDSVGIQYFGAGTRLSVL.

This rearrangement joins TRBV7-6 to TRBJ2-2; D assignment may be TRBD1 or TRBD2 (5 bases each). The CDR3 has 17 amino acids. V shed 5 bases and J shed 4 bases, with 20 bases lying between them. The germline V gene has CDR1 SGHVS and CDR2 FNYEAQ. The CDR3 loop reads CASSQTSLGEPTGELFF. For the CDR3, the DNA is TGTGCCAGCAGCCAAACAAGCTTGGGGGAACCCACCGGGGAGCTGTTTTTT.

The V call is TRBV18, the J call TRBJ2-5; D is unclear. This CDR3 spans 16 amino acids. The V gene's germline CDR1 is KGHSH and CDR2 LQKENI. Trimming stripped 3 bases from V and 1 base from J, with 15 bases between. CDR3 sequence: CASSPARSGGQETQYF. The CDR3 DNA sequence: TGTGCCAGCTCACCGGCTCGATCAGGCGGCCAAGAGACCCAGTACTTC.

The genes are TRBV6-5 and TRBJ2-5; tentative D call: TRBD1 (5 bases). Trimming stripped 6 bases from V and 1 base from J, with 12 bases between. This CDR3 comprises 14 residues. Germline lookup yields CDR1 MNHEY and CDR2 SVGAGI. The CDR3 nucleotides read TGTGCCAGCAGAACAGGAAGCCTCCAAGAGACCCAGTACTTC. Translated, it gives CASRTGSLQETQYF.

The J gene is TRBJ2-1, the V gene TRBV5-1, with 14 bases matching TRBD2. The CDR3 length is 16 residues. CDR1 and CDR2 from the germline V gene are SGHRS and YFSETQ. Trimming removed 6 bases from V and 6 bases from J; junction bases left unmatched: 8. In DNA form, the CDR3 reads TGCGCCAGCACAAACGCCGGACTAGCGGGGGGCAATGAGCAGTTCTTC. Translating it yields CASTNAGLAGGNEQFF. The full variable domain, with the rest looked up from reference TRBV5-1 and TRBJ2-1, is KAGVTQTPRYLIKTRGQQVTLSCSPISGHRSVSWYQQTPGQGLQFLFEYFSETQRNKGNFPGRFSGRQFSNSRSEMNVSTLELGDSALYLCASTNAGLAGGNEQFFGPGTRLTVL.

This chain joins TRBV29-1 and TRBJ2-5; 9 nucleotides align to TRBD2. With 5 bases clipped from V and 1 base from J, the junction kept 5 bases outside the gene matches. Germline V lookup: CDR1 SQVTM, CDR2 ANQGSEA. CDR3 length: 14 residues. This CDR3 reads CSVSLAGIQETQYF. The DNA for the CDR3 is TGCAGCGTTTCGCTAGCGGGGATCCAAGAGACCCAGTACTTC.

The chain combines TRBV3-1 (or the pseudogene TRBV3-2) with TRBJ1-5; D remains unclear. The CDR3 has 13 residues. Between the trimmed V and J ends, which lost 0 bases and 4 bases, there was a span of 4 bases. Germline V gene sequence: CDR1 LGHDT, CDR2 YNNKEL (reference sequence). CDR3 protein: CASSQEPNQPQHF. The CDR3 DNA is TGTGCCAGCAGCCAAGAGCCTAATCAGCCCCAGCATTTT.

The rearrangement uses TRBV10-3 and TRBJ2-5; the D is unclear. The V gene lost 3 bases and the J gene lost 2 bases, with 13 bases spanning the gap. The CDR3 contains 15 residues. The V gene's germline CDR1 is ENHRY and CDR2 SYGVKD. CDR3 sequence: CAISDSDGVQETQYF. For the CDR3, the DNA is TGTGCCATCAGTGACTCGGACGGTGTACAAGAGACCCAGTACTTC.

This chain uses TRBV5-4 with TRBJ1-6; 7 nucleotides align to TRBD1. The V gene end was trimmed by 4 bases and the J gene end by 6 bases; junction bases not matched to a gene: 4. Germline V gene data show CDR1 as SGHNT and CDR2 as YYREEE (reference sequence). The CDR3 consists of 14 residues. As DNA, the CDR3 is TGTGCCAGCAGCCGAGACAGGGTTAATTCACCCCTCCACTTT. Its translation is CASSRDRVNSPLHF.

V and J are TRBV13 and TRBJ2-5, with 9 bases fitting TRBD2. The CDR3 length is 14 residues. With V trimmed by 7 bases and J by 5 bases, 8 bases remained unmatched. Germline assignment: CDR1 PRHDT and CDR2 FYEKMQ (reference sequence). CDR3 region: CASTGGGAWETQYF. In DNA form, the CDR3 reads TGTGCCAGCACAGGCGGGGGGGCCTGGGAGACCCAGTACTTC.

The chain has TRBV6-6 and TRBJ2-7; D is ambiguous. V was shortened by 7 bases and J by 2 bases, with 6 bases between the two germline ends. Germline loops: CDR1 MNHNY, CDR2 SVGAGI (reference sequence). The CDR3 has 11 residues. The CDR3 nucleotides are TGTGCCAGCACCCATGCCTACGAGCAGTACTTC. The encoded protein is CASTHAYEQYF.

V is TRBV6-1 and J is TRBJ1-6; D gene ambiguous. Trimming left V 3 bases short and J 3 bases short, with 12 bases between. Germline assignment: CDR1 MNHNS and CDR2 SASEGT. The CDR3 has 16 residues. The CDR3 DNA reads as TGTGCCAGCAGTGAGGAAGGTCAAGTCTATAATTCACCCCTCCACTTT. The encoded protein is CASSEEGQVYNSPLHF.

CDR3 sequence: CATSQGGTGANVLTF. As DNA, the CDR3 is TGTGCCACCTCTCAAGGGGGAACTGGGGCCAACGTCCTGACTTTC. V usage is TRBV24-1 and J usage is TRBJ2-6, with a tentative D call TRBD1 (6 bases). CDR3 length: 15 residues. Germline V gene lookup returns CDR1 KGHDR and CDR2 SFDVKD. V lost 9 bases, J lost 2 bases, and 13 bases lay in between.

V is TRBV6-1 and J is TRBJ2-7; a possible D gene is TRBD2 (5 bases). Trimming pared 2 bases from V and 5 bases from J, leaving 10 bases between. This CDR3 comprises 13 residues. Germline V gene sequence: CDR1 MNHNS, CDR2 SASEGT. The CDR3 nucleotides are TGTGCCAGCAGTGAAACGAGGGTCCACGAGCAGTACTTC. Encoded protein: CASSETRVHEQYF.

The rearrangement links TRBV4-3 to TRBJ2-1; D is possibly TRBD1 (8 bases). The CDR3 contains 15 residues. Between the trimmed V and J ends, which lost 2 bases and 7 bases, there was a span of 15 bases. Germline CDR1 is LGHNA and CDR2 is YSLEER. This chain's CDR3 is CASSQHDRGGNEQFF. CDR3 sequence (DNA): TGCGCCAGCAGCCAACACGACAGGGGAGGGAATGAGCAGTTCTTC.

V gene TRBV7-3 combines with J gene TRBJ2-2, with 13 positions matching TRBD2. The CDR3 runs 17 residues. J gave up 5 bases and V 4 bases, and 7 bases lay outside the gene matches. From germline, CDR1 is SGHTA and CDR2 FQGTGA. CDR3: CASSSTTSGGVTGELFF. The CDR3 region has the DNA TGTGCCAGCAGCTCCACCACTAGCGGGGGGGTAACCGGGGAGCTGTTTTTT.

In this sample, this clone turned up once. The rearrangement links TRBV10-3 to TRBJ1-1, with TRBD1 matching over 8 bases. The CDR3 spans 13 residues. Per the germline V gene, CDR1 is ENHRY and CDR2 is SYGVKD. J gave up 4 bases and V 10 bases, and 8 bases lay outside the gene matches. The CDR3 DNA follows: TGTGCCACGCTGGGACAGGTCTTCACTGAAGCTTTCTTT. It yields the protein CATLGQVFTEAFF.

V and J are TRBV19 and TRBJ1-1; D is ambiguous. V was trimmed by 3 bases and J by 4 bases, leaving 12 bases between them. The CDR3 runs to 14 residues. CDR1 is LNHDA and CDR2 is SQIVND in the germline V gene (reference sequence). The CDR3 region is CASSMGRGPTEAFF. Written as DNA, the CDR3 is TGTGCCAGTAGTATGGGCCGCGGCCCCACTGAAGCTTTCTTT.

CDR3 sequence: CASSVGASGGAVEETQYF. CDR3 bases: TGTGCCAGCAGCGTAGGGGCTAGCGGGGGGGCAGTGGAAGAGACCCAGTACTTC. This chain links TRBV9 with TRBJ2-5; 12 bases map to TRBD2. This CDR3 contains 18 residues. V gave up 0 bases and J gave up 3 bases; unmatched junction bases: 9. Germline V lookup: CDR1 SGDLS, CDR2 YYNGEE.

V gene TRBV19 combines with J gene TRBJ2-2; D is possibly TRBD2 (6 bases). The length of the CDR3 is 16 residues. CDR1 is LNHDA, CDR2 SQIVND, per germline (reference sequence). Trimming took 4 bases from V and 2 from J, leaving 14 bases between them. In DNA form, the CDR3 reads TGTGCCAGTAGTACTGCCGGGACTGCAAACACCGGGGAGCTGTTTTTT. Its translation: CASSTAGTANTGELFF.

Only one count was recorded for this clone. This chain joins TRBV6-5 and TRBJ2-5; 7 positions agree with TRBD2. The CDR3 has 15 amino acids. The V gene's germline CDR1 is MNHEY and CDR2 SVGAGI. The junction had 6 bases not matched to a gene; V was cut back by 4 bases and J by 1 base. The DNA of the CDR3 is TGTGCCAGCAGTTTCGGCGGGGGACTCCAAGAGACCCAGTACTTC. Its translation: CASSFGGGLQETQYF.

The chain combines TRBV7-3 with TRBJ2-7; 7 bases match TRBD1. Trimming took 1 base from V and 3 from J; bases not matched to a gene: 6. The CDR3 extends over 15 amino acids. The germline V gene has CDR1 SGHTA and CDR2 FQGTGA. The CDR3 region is CASSLSGDSNYEQYF. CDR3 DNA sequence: TGTGCCAGCAGCTTAAGTGGGGACAGCAACTACGAGCAGTACTTC. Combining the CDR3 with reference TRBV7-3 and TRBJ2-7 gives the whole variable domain GAGVSQTPSNKVTEKGKYVELRCDPISGHTALYWYRQSLGQGPEFLIYFQGTGAADDSGLPNDRFFAVRPEGSVSTLKIQRTERGDSAVYLCASSLSGDSNYEQYFGPGTRLTVT.

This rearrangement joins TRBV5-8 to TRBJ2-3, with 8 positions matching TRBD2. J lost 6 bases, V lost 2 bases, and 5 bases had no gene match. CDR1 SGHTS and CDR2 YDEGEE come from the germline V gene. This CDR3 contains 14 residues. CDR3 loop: CASSFRLARDTQYF. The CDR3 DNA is TGTGCCAGCAGCTTCCGACTAGCGAGGGATACGCAGTATTTT.

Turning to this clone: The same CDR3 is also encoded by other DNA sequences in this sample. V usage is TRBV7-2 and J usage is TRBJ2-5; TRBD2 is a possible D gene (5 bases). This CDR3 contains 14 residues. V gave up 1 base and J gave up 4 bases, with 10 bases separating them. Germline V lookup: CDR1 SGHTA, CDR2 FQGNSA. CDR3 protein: CASSLGSAGETQYF. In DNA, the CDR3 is TGTGCCAGCAGCTTAGGTTCCGCGGGAGAGACCCAGTACTTC.